This T cell receptor beta chain was recorded in a study of T cells after yellow fever vaccination. TCRdb recomputed calls from the 5' RACE reads with MiXCR, one row per CDR3 protein. The sample includes about 320,000 distinct CDR3 sequences, around 4.4% of them seen just once. This CDR3 has 15 residues. Germline trimming cut 6 bases from V and 5 bases from J; bases unmatched to any gene: 11. Germline values: CDR1 SNHLY, CDR2 FYNNEI. In its sample, this clonotype was seen a few times. Source: PBMCs, taken 15 days after the yellow fever booster vaccination. V gene TRBV2 combines with J gene TRBJ2-5; 8 bases match TRBD1. This receptor was taken from a young man who received the YFV17D yellow fever vaccine. DNA for the CDR3: TGTGCCAGCAGGGGCGGCAGGGGGCCTCAGGAGACCCAGTACTTC. Protein product: CASRGGRGPQETQYF.